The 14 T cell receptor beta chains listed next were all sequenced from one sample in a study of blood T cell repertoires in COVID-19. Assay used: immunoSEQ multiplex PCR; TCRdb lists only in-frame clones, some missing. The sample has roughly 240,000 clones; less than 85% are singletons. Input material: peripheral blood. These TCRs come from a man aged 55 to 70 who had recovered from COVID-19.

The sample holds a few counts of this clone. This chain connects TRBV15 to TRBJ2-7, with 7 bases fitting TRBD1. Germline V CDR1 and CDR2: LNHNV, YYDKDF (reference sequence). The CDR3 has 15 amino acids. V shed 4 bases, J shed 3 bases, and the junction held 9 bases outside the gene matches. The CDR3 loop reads CATSINRGPNYEQYF. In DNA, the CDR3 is TGTGCCACCAGCATCAACAGGGGACCGAACTACGAGCAGTACTTC.

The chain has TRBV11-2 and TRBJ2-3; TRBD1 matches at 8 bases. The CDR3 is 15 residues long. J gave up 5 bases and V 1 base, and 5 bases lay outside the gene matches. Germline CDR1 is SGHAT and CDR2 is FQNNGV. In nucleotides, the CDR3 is TGTGCCAGCAGCTTAGCCGGACAGGGAAAAGATACGCAGTATTTT. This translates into CASSLAGQGKDTQYF.

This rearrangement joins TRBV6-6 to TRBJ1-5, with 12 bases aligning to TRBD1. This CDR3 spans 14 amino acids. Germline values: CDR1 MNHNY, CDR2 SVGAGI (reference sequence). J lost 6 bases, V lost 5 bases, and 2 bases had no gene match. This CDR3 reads CASSRDRGLQPQHF. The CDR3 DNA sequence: TGTGCCAGCAGTCGGGACAGGGGGCTTCAGCCCCAGCATTTT.

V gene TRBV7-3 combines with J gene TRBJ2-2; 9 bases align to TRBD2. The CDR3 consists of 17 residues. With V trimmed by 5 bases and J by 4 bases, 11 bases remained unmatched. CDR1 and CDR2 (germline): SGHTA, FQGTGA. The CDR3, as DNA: TGTGCCAGCAGCCCCACTCGCGGGGGGGCCGGCACCGGGGAGCTGTTTTTT. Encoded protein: CASSPTRGGAGTGELFF.

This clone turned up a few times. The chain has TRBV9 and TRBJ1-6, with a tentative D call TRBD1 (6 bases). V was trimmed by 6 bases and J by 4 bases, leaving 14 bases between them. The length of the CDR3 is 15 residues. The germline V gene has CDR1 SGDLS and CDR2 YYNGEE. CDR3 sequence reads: CASTTGRGYNSPLHF. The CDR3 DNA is TGTGCCAGCACCACGGGGAGGGGGTATAATTCACCCCTCCACTTT.

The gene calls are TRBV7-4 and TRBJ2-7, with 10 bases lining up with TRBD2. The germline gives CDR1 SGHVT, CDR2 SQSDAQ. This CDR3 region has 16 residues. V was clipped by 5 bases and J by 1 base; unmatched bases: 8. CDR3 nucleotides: TGTGCCAGCAGCCGCCCGACTAGCGGGTATTCCTACGAGCAGTACTTC. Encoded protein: CASSRPTSGYSYEQYF.

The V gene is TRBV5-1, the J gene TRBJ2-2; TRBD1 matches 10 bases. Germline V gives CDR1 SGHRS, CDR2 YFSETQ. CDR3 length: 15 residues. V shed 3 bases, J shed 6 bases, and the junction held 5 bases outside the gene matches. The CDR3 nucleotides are TGCGCCAGCAGCTCGACAGGGGGCGCCCCCGGGGAGCTGTTTTTT. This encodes CASSSTGGAPGELFF.

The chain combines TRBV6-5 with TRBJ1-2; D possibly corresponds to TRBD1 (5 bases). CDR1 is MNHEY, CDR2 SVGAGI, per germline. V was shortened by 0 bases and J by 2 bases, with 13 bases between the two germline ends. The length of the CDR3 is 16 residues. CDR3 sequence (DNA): TGTGCCAGCAGTTACTCGATTCCAGGGATGAACTATGGCTACACCTTC. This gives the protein CASSYSIPGMNYGYTF.

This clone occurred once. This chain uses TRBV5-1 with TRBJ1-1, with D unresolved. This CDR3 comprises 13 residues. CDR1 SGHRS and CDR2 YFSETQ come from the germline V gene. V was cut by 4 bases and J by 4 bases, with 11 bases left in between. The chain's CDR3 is CASSPGLATEAFF. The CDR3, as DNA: TGCGCCAGCAGCCCGGGTTTGGCCACTGAAGCTTTCTTT.

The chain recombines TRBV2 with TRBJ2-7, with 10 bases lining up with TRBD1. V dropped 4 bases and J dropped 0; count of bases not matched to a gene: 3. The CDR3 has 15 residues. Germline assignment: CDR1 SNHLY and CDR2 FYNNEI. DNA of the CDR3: TGTGCCAGCAGTGCGGGACAGGGGCCCTCCTACGAGCAGTACTTC. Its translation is CASSAGQGPSYEQYF.

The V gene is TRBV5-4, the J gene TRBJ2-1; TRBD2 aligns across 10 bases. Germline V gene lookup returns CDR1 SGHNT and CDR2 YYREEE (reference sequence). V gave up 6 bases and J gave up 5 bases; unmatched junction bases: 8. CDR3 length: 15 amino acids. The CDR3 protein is CASTKAGGSNNEQFF. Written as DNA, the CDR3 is TGTGCCAGCACTAAAGCGGGGGGGTCGAACAATGAGCAGTTCTTC.

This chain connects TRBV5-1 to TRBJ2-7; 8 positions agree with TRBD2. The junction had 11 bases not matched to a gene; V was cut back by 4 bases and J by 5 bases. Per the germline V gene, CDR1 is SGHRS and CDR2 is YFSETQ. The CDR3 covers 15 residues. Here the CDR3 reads CASSTGLAQIHEQYF. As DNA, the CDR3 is TGCGCCAGCAGCACCGGACTAGCCCAGATCCACGAGCAGTACTTC.

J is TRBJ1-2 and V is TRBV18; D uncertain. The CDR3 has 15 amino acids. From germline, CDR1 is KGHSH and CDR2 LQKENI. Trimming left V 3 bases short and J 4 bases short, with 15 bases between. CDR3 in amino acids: CASSPTDAGVYGYTF. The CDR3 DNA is TGTGCCAGCTCACCTACAGACGCTGGTGTCTATGGCTACACCTTC.

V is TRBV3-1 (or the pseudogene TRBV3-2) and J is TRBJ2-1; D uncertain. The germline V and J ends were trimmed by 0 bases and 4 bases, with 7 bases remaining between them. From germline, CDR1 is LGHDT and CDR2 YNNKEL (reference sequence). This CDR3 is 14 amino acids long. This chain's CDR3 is CASSQDPSYNEQFF. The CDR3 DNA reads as TGTGCCAGCAGCCAAGATCCTAGTTACAATGAGCAGTTCTTC.